The 4 T cell receptor beta chains in this list originate from one sample, sequenced in a study of T cell repertoires in cytomegalovirus infection. TCRdb itself ran the reads through MiXCR, one entry per CDR3 protein. The repertoire holds hundreds of thousands of distinct CDR3 sequences, with less than 25% as singletons. The sample was CD8+ T cells from PBMCs. Receptors originate from a human donor in good health (CMV status not recorded). Some clones in this sample may be carry-over from other donors' samples.

The chain recombines TRBV15 with TRBJ2-3; D is tentatively TRBD1 or TRBD2 (5 bases each). This CDR3 has 15 amino acids. Trimming took 0 bases from V and 4 from J, leaving 11 bases between them. In germline, CDR1 is LNHNV, CDR2 YYDKDF (reference sequence). CDR3 nucleotide sequence: TGTGCCACCAGCAGAGATAGAGGGGTGGCAGATACGCAGTATTTT. This sequence encodes CATSRDRGVADTQYF.

This chain links TRBV14 with TRBJ1-1; D call uncertain. The CDR3 is made up of 13 amino acids. Germline V CDR1 and CDR2: SGHDN, FVKESK. V was trimmed by 5 bases and J by 6 bases, leaving 13 bases between them. The CDR3 sequence is CASSTYGSAEAFF. DNA for the CDR3: TGTGCCAGCAGCACGTATGGGAGCGCTGAAGCTTTCTTT.

This clonotype was detected many times. The V call is TRBV6-2 or TRBV6-3, the J call TRBJ2-1, with a tentative D call TRBD2 (6 bases). CDR3 length equals 13 residues. Germline-derived CDR1 and CDR2 are MNHEY and SVGEGT. V was trimmed by 2 bases and J by 8 bases, leaving 10 bases between them. DNA of the CDR3: TGTGCCAGCAGTTACAGGAGGGAGGATGAGCAGTTCTTC. Encoded protein: CASSYRREDEQFF.

This chain connects TRBV28 to TRBJ2-3; D not resolved. V was shortened by 3 bases and J by 5 bases, with 15 bases between the two germline ends. CDR3 length: 15 amino acids. Germline CDR1 is MDHEN and CDR2 is SYDVKM. The CDR3 loop is CASSFLVSRGDTQYF. The CDR3 DNA reads as TGTGCCAGCAGTTTTTTGGTATCCCGCGGAGATACGCAGTATTTT.